The 27 T cell receptor beta chains reported below all come from one sample, sequenced in a study of identical twins. TCRdb re-analysed the 5' RACE reads in MiXCR, keeping a single row per CDR3 protein. The data hold 250,000 or so distinct CDR3 sequences, with about 9% observed a single time. These data were also filed under a second study, of yellow fever vaccine responses in identical twins.

What was sequenced was CD8+ T cells sorted from blood. All receptors come from a woman younger than 30 in good health.

This clonotype was counted once. A read error is possible here, since a much larger clone lies one base away. V usage is TRBV20-1 and J usage is TRBJ2-6; D unresolved. This CDR3 is 12 amino acids long. Germline V CDR1 and CDR2: DFQATT, SNEGSKA (reference sequence). The chain's CDR3 is CCVPSGANVLTF. The DNA for the CDR3 is TGCTGTGTTCCATCTGGGGCCAACGTCCTGACTTTC.

V usage is TRBV5-3 and J usage is TRBJ2-1; 9 bases agree with TRBD2. TRBV5-3 is given ORF status, its function remaining uncertain. CDR3 length: 17 amino acids. V dropped 4 bases and J dropped 8; count of bases not matched to a gene: 16. The CDR3 reads CARSLVAGEKIGDEQFF. The CDR3 nucleotides are TGTGCCAGAAGCCTCGTAGCGGGAGAGAAAATTGGGGATGAGCAGTTCTTC.

The V and J genes are TRBV20-1 and TRBJ2-1; no clear D. V lost 4 bases and J lost 5, with 18 bases in between. CDR3 length: 15 residues. Germline assignment: CDR1 DFQATT and CDR2 SNEGSKA (reference sequence). The CDR3 DNA is TGCAGTGCTACGTTAAGGAATCGGGCCAACAATGAGCAGTTCTTC. This translates into CSATLRNRANNEQFF.

This clonotype occurred a few times. The V gene is TRBV28, the J gene TRBJ2-5; D unresolved. Trimming took 6 bases from V and 0 from J, leaving 14 bases between them. The CDR3 spans 15 residues. CDR1 is MDHEN, CDR2 SYDVKM, per germline. CDR3 bases: TGTGCCAGCAGCCCCATCGGAGCGTACCAAGAGACCCAGTACTTC. Amino acid sequence: CASSPIGAYQETQYF.

V gene TRBV10-3 combines with J gene TRBJ2-1; D unclear. Germline loops: CDR1 ENHRY, CDR2 SYGVKD. The CDR3 sequence is 15 residues long. V lost 0 bases, J lost 8 bases, and 14 bases lay in between. The CDR3 nucleotides read TGTGCCATCAGTGAGTCGAGGTCAGCGTTGGATGAGCAGTTCTTC. Its protein is CAISESRSALDEQFF.

Many counts were recorded for this clonotype. J is TRBJ2-3 and V is TRBV20-1; 9 bases are a match to TRBD2. The CDR3 contains 16 residues. Germline CDR1 reads DFQATT; CDR2 reads SNEGSKA (reference sequence). The V and J ends lost 0 bases and 5 bases, in that order; junction bases with no gene match: 9. CDR3 nucleotides: TGCAGTGCTAGAGATAGGGCGGGAGGGCCGAGAGATACGCAGTATTTT. Its protein is CSARDRAGGPRDTQYF.

This clonotype has only a few counts. This chain uses TRBV27 with TRBJ1-1; D perhaps matches TRBD1 (6 bases). The ends were cut back, 6 bases at V and 3 bases at J, with 17 bases in the middle. This CDR3 is built from 15 residues. From germline, CDR1 is MNHEY and CDR2 SMNVEV (reference sequence). CDR3 nucleotide sequence: TGTGCCAGCAGAGGCGCAGGGGTGAGGTACACTGAAGCTTTCTTT. As protein: CASRGAGVRYTEAFF.

This clonotype occurred a few times. This chain uses TRBV2 with TRBJ2-3; D unclear. There are 14 residues in the CDR3. The ends were cut back, 0 bases at V and 7 bases at J, with 11 bases in the middle. The germline CDR1 and CDR2 sequences are SNHLY and FYNNEI. CDR3 coding DNA: TGTGCCAGCAGTGAAGCCCGATCGTGGAATACGCAGTATTTT. Translated: CASSEARSWNTQYF.

This clonotype was recorded at least ten times. This chain links TRBV7-9 with TRBJ1-2; tentatively, D is TRBD1 (5 bases). This CDR3 has 13 amino acids. Germline V gene sequence: CDR1 SEHNR, CDR2 FQNEAQ (reference sequence). The V end lost 10 bases, the J end lost 2 bases, and 14 bases lay between the germline ends. The CDR3 spells CATRGGTNYGYTF. In DNA, the CDR3 is TGTGCCACCCGCGGGGGGACGAACTATGGCTACACCTTC.

This clonotype turned up a few times. The gene calls are TRBV6-4 and TRBJ2-6, with D tentatively TRBD1 (5 bases). The ends were cut back, 2 bases at V and 0 bases at J, with 8 bases in the middle. Germline-derived CDR1 and CDR2 are MRHNA and SNTAGT. The CDR3 consists of 16 residues. This chain's CDR3 is CASSDKTVSGANVLTF. The CDR3, as DNA: TGTGCCAGCAGTGACAAGACAGTCTCTGGGGCCAACGTCCTGACTTTC.

This rearrangement joins TRBV28 to TRBJ2-3; TRBD1 matches 7 bases. The CDR3 has 15 amino acids. Germline loops: CDR1 MDHEN, CDR2 SYDVKM. V shed 5 bases, J shed 1 base, and the junction held 6 bases outside the gene matches. The CDR3 protein is CASSPRQGGTDTQYF. The CDR3 nucleotides read TGTGCCAGCAGTCCGAGACAGGGAGGCACAGATACGCAGTATTTT. Full variable domain (remainder filled in from reference TRBV28 and TRBJ2-3): DVKVTQSSRYLVKRTGEKVFLECVQDMDHENMFWYRQDPGLGLRLIYFSYDVKMKEKGDIPEGYSVSREKKERFSLILESASTNQTSMYLCASSPRQGGTDTQYFGPGTRLTVL.

This clonotype was counted at least ten times. The rearrangement uses TRBV29-1 and TRBJ2-7, with D possibly matching TRBD2 (6 bases). V gave up 3 bases and J gave up 5 bases, with 14 bases separating them. The CDR3 sequence is 13 residues long. Per germline, CDR1 SQVTM and CDR2 ANQGSEA. CDR3 DNA: TGCAGCGTTGATGGGGGAGGCTTGCACGAGCAGTACTTC. Its translation: CSVDGGGLHEQYF.

There are a few counts of this clonotype. The chain recombines TRBV29-1 with TRBJ1-2, with TRBD1 identical over 10 bases. The germline CDR1 and CDR2 sequences are SQVTM and ANQGSEA. CDR3 length: 13 amino acids. The trim removed 4 bases at V and 6 bases at J, leaving 5 bases unmatched. CDR3 residues: CSVVPGTGDGYTF. CDR3 nucleotides: TGCAGCGTTGTCCCCGGGACAGGGGATGGCTACACCTTC. The entire variable domain, with the rest obtained from reference TRBV29-1 and TRBJ1-2, is as follows: SAVISQKPSRDICQRGTSLTIQCQVDSQVTMMFWYRQQPGQSLTLIATANQGSEATYESGFVIDKFPISRPNLTFSTLTVSNMSPEDSSIYLCSVVPGTGDGYTFGSGTRLTVV.

This clonotype was seen more than once but under ten times. The chain combines TRBV2 with TRBJ2-7, with 14 bases matching TRBD2. The V and J ends lost 3 bases and 3 bases, in that order; junction bases with no gene match: 16. The CDR3 is made up of 20 amino acids. The germline V gene encodes CDR1 SNHLY and CDR2 FYNNEI. The CDR3 spells CASSEYAGTSGSLVLYEQYF. The CDR3 nucleotides are TGTGCCAGCAGTGAGTATGCCGGGACTAGCGGGAGCTTAGTTCTCTACGAGCAGTACTTC.

The chain joins TRBV4-3 to TRBJ2-7, with D hard to call. Germline-derived CDR1 and CDR2 are LGHNA and YSLEER. CDR3 size: 15 residues. Trimming cost V 0 bases and J 3 bases, with 12 bases left between them. CDR3 DNA sequence: TGCGCCAGCAGCCAAGATGCAGGCCTCTTCTACGAGCAGTACTTC. The encoded protein is CASSQDAGLFYEQYF.

The chain joins TRBV29-1 to TRBJ2-7; D is perhaps TRBD2 (6 bases). CDR3 length: 11 residues. Looked up from germline, CDR1 is SQVTM and CDR2 is ANQGSEA. Trimming took 6 bases from V and 4 from J, leaving 10 bases between them. CDR3 nucleotides: TGCAGCGTCCGGAGGGGTTACGAGCAGTACTTC. Translated: CSVRRGYEQYF.

The chain couples TRBV2 to TRBJ2-3; TRBD2 agrees at 12 bases. This CDR3 has 15 residues. The V and J ends lost 8 bases and 0 bases, in that order; junction bases with no gene match: 3. Germline loops: CDR1 SNHLY, CDR2 FYNNEI. CDR3 bases: TGTGCCAGCCCTCTAGCGGGGGGGAGCACAGATACGCAGTATTTT. It is translated as CASPLAGGSTDTQYF.

The chain couples TRBV6-1 to TRBJ2-1, with no clear D. Germline-derived CDR1 and CDR2 are MNHNS and SASEGT. V lost 8 bases and J lost 0, with 11 bases in between. This CDR3 contains 14 residues. CDR3 residues: CASSYVSSYNEQFF. CDR3 DNA: TGTGCCAGCTCTTATGTAAGCTCCTACAATGAGCAGTTCTTC.

The V gene is TRBV28, the J gene TRBJ2-1, with 13 bases aligning to TRBD2. The germline V gene encodes CDR1 MDHEN and CDR2 SYDVKM. This CDR3 region has 17 residues. The trim removed 6 bases at V and 2 bases at J, leaving 7 bases unmatched. CDR3 nucleotides: TGTGCCAGCAGCAAACGACTAGCGGGGGGCACCTACAATGAGCAGTTCTTC. Translation gives CASSKRLAGGTYNEQFF.

This chain links TRBV4-3 with TRBJ2-4; D may match TRBD1 or TRBD2 (5 bases each). Looked up from germline, CDR1 is LGHNA and CDR2 is YSLEER. This CDR3 is built from 15 residues. The V end lost 4 bases, the J end lost 5 bases, and 15 bases lay between the germline ends. CDR3 residues: CASSLLRGRENIQYF. The CDR3 DNA follows: TGCGCCAGCAGCCTCCTCCGGGGCAGGGAAAACATTCAGTACTTC.

The chain employs TRBV4-1 and TRBJ2-3; 11 bases align to TRBD1. CDR1 is MGHRA, CDR2 YSYEKL, per germline. The CDR3 contains 16 residues. The J segment lost 3 bases and the V segment lost 2 bases, leaving 4 bases of the junction unmatched. This CDR3 is CASSQRTGGFTDTQYF. Here the CDR3 DNA reads TGCGCCAGCAGCCAACGGACAGGGGGCTTTACAGATACGCAGTATTTT.

The rearrangement uses TRBV12-3 or TRBV12-4 and TRBJ2-7, with 9 nucleotides matching TRBD1. Losses at the gene ends were 7 bases for V and 5 bases for J; bases not matched to a gene: 9. The CDR3 is 14 residues long. CDR3 amino acids: CASKTGQGLNEQYF. The CDR3 DNA follows: TGTGCCAGCAAGACGGGACAGGGCTTAAACGAGCAGTACTTC.

The genes are TRBV12-3 or TRBV12-4 and TRBJ2-3, with TRBD1 matching 7 bases. J gave up 2 bases and V 8 bases, and 19 bases lay outside the gene matches. This CDR3 contains 18 residues. The CDR3: CASLRLLETGQPTDTQYF. Here the CDR3 DNA reads TGTGCCAGCTTAAGACTACTAGAAACGGGACAGCCCACAGATACGCAGTATTTT.

This clonotype was picked up a small number of times. J is TRBJ2-7 and V is TRBV27; tentatively, D is TRBD2 (6 bases). CDR1 is MNHEY and CDR2 is SMNVEV in the germline V gene (reference sequence). V shed 3 bases and J shed 4 bases, with 13 bases lying between them. CDR3 size: 14 residues. The CDR3 region has the DNA TGTGCCAGCAGTTTTCGGGGGAGGCGGTACGAGCAGTACTTC. Translated, it gives CASSFRGRRYEQYF.

J is TRBJ2-5 and V is TRBV6-1; 10 bases align to TRBD2. V was pared by 5 bases and J by 5 bases, with 11 bases of the junction left unmatched. The CDR3 length is 16 residues. Germline V gives CDR1 MNHNS, CDR2 SASEGT. CDR3 amino acids: CASSPGAGGPVETQYF. CDR3 in DNA: TGTGCCAGCAGTCCTGGAGCGGGAGGGCCGGTGGAGACCCAGTACTTC.

This clonotype has a handful of counts. The rearrangement joins TRBV20-1 to TRBJ2-7, with D tentatively TRBD1 (6 bases). The CDR3 consists of 12 residues. Per the germline V gene, CDR1 is DFQATT and CDR2 is SNEGSKA (reference sequence). The germline V and J ends were trimmed by 3 bases and 4 bases, with 10 bases remaining between them. The CDR3, as DNA: TGCAGTGCTAGGGGAACAGGGTACGAGCAGTACTTC. Translation gives CSARGTGYEQYF.

The V and J genes are TRBV27 and TRBJ2-7; 12 positions agree with TRBD1. The germline CDR1 and CDR2 sequences are MNHEY and SMNVEV (reference sequence). The length of the CDR3 is 16 residues. V shed 5 bases, J shed 3 bases, and the junction held 8 bases outside the gene matches. The DNA for the CDR3 is TGTGCCAGCAGTAAGGCCCGGGACAGGGGGCTCTACGAGCAGTACTTC. This sequence encodes CASSKARDRGLYEQYF.